The 20 T cell receptor beta chains below come from one sample, sequenced in a study of blood T cell repertoires in COVID-19. The protocol was immunoSEQ multiplex PCR, while the TCRdb copy is restricted to in-frame clones and leaves out a portion. The sample lists approximately 300,000 clones; about nine tenths were seen once. Input material: PBMCs or T cells enriched from blood (not recorded which). All receptors derive from a man aged 60 to 75 who had recovered from COVID-19.

This chain links TRBV24-1 with TRBJ2-5; 8 positions match TRBD1. The germline V gene has CDR1 KGHDR and CDR2 SFDVKD. This CDR3 has 14 amino acids. With 9 bases clipped from V and 3 bases from J, the junction kept 8 bases outside the gene matches. In DNA, the CDR3 is TGTGCCACCGCTCCTCCGACAGGGGAAGAGACCCAGTACTTC. It translates to CATAPPTGEETQYF.

The chain is built from TRBV27 and TRBJ2-3, with TRBD2 identical over 8 bases. After removal of 5 bases from V and 1 base from J, the junction contained 2 bases not matched to a gene. This CDR3 has 14 amino acids. In germline, CDR1 is MNHEY, CDR2 SMNVEV (reference sequence). The CDR3, as DNA: TGTGCCAGCAGTGGACTAGCAGGCACAGATACGCAGTATTTT. As protein: CASSGLAGTDTQYF.

The rearrangement joins TRBV29-1 to TRBJ1-5; unclear D gene. CDR1 SQVTM and CDR2 ANQGSEA come from the germline V gene. The V gene lost 6 bases and the J gene lost 1 base, with 7 bases spanning the gap. The CDR3 consists of 12 residues. CDR3 DNA: TGCAGCGTCCGGGAGAGCAATCAGCCCCAGCATTTT. Translation: CSVRESNQPQHF.

The CDR3 nucleotides are TGTGCCAGCAGGAAAGCGGGAGTTAGGAATGAGCAGTTCTTC. Its protein is CASRKAGVRNEQFF. This sequence joins TRBV6-5 and TRBJ2-1, with 8 bases that match TRBD2. Trimming removed 6 bases from V and 7 bases from J; junction bases left unmatched: 8. The CDR3 runs to 14 residues. Germline assignment: CDR1 MNHEY and CDR2 SVGAGI.

The V and J genes are TRBV28 and TRBJ2-1; 11 bases are a match to TRBD1. There are 16 residues in the CDR3. CDR1 is MDHEN and CDR2 is SYDVKM in the germline V gene. After removal of 1 base from V and 6 bases from J, the junction contained 5 bases not matched to a gene. The CDR3 DNA reads TGTGCCAGCAGTTTATCCGGGACAGGGGGGATCAATGAGCAGTTCTTC. Amino acids: CASSLSGTGGINEQFF.

The chain employs TRBV18 and TRBJ2-3; 10 nucleotides agree with TRBD2. The CDR3 spans 16 residues. Germline assignment: CDR1 KGHSH and CDR2 LQKENI. V was clipped by 5 bases and J by 5 bases; unmatched bases: 10. The CDR3 protein is CASSYPSGRRVDTQYF. In nucleotides, the CDR3 is TGTGCCAGCTCATACCCTAGCGGGAGACGGGTAGATACGCAGTATTTT.

This sequence joins TRBV25-1 and TRBJ1-3, with TRBD1 as a possible D gene (5 bases). CDR3 length: 16 residues. Trimming removed 3 bases from V and 7 bases from J, with 19 bases in between. Per the germline V gene, CDR1 is MGHDK and CDR2 is SYGVNS. The chain's CDR3 is CASSDNGLEKGNTIYF. The CDR3 bases are TGTGCCAGCAGTGACAACGGGTTAGAAAAGGGGAACACCATATATTTT.

This sequence joins TRBV2 and TRBJ1-5; D perhaps matches TRBD1 (5 bases). The V end was cut by 7 bases, the J end by 4 bases, with 17 bases between. The CDR3 extends over 15 amino acids. Germline values: CDR1 SNHLY, CDR2 FYNNEI. CDR3 bases: TGTGCCAGCACACCCTGGGGGGACGCTAATCAGCCCCAGCATTTT. It encodes CASTPWGDANQPQHF.

The genes are TRBV11-3 and TRBJ2-7; TRBD1 might be the D (6 bases). In germline, CDR1 is SGHNT, CDR2 YENEEA. V gave up 5 bases and J gave up 3 bases, with 11 bases separating them. The CDR3 spans 13 residues. For the CDR3, the DNA is TGTGCCAGCAGCCAAGGACAGCACTACGAGCAGTACTTC. It is translated as CASSQGQHYEQYF.

This clone was recorded a few times. The chain uses TRBV12-3 or TRBV12-4 and TRBJ1-2, with 7 bases identical to TRBD1. The V and J ends lost 4 bases and 4 bases, in that order; junction bases with no gene match: 3. This CDR3 is built from 13 residues. The CDR3 sequence: CASSSTGSYGYTF. The CDR3 nucleotides read TGTGCCAGCAGTTCGACAGGGAGCTATGGCTACACCTTC.

This clone appeared once. The genes are TRBV3-1 (or the pseudogene TRBV3-2) and TRBJ2-2, with D possibly matching TRBD2 (6 bases). The ends were cut back, 4 bases at V and 0 bases at J, with 12 bases in the middle. From germline, CDR1 is LGHDT and CDR2 YNNKEL (reference sequence). This CDR3 region has 16 residues. For the CDR3, the DNA is TGTGCCAGCAGCCCGAGGACTAACGCGAACACCGGGGAGCTGTTTTTT. Protein product: CASSPRTNANTGELFF.

This chain uses TRBV5-5 with TRBJ2-1; 12 positions match TRBD2. Germline CDR1 SGHKS, CDR2 YYEKEE (reference sequence). Losses at the gene ends were 5 bases for V and 6 bases for J; bases not matched to a gene: 3. This CDR3 comprises 14 residues. CDR3 DNA sequence: TGTGCCAGCAGAATGACTAGCGGGGGCAATGAGCAGTTCTTC. Protein: CASRMTSGGNEQFF.

The chain carries TRBV19 and TRBJ2-2; 9 nucleotides align to TRBD1. CDR1 and CDR2 from the germline V gene are LNHDA and SQIVND (reference sequence). The CDR3 length is 15 residues. V gave up 8 bases and J gave up 1 base; unmatched junction bases: 5. For the CDR3, the DNA is TGTGCCAGTGAAGTGGGACAGGGGAACACCGGGGAGCTGTTTTTT. Amino acids: CASEVGQGNTGELFF.

The chain is built from TRBV4-2 and TRBJ1-1; possible D gene TRBD1, 6 bases. Germline loops: CDR1 LGHNA, CDR2 YNFKEQ. Deletions cut 2 bases from V and 5 bases from J, with 9 bases between. The CDR3 covers 13 residues. Written as DNA, the CDR3 is TGTGCCAGCAGCCAACCCCAGGGGACTGAAGCTTTCTTT. It translates to CASSQPQGTEAFF.

This chain links TRBV4-1 with TRBJ2-3, with D perhaps TRBD2 (5 bases). Trimming pared 4 bases from V and 0 bases from J, leaving 11 bases between. Germline CDR1 is MGHRA and CDR2 is YSYEKL. The CDR3 runs to 15 residues. The CDR3: CASSPPRTSTDTQYF. As DNA, the CDR3 is TGCGCCAGCAGCCCCCCAAGGACTAGCACAGATACGCAGTATTTT.

This rearrangement joins TRBV9 to TRBJ2-6; D is perhaps TRBD2 (6 bases). The CDR3 runs to 18 residues. Germline V gene sequence: CDR1 SGDLS, CDR2 YYNGEE. V lost 0 bases to trimming and J lost 1 base, with 14 bases between them. The CDR3 here is CASSVAPGTGSGANVLTF. The DNA for the CDR3 is TGTGCCAGCAGCGTAGCCCCAGGGACTGGTTCTGGGGCCAACGTCCTGACTTTC.

The V and J genes are TRBV24-1 and TRBJ2-3, with D maybe TRBD1 (5 bases). Trimming cost V 0 bases and J 4 bases, with 7 bases left between them. Germline V gene lookup returns CDR1 KGHDR and CDR2 SFDVKD. CDR3 length: 14 amino acids. The CDR3, as DNA: TGTGCCACCAGTGATTTGAAGGGGTCAGATACGCAGTATTTT. Protein sequence: CATSDLKGSDTQYF.

The chain links TRBV5-1 to TRBJ1-1, with 9 bases lining up with TRBD1. Trimming removed 0 bases from V and 1 base from J; junction bases left unmatched: 1. The CDR3 has 15 amino acids. Germline V gene sequence: CDR1 SGHRS, CDR2 YFSETQ. The CDR3 sequence: CASSLVTGGNTEAFF. As DNA, the CDR3 is TGCGCCAGCAGCTTGGTGACAGGGGGGAACACTGAAGCTTTCTTT. Looking up the rest from reference TRBV5-1 and TRBJ1-1 gives the full variable domain: KAGVTQTPRYLIKTRGQQVTLSCSPISGHRSVSWYQQTPGQGLQFLFEYFSETQRNKGNFPGRFSGRQFSNSRSEMNVSTLELGDSALYLCASSLVTGGNTEAFFGQGTRLTVV.

This sequence joins TRBV7-8 and TRBJ2-1; TRBD2 agrees at 7 bases. Trimming at V came to 5 bases and at J to 4 bases, leaving 8 bases not matched to a gene. The germline gives CDR1 SGHVS, CDR2 FQNEAQ. The CDR3 has 15 residues. Here the CDR3 DNA reads TGTGCCAGCAGCCCGGGACTAACCGCTTACAATGAGCAGTTCTTC. Residues: CASSPGLTAYNEQFF.

The chain uses TRBV29-1 and TRBJ1-1; 8 bases map to TRBD1. The CDR3 is 15 residues long. Germline CDR1 reads SQVTM; CDR2 reads ANQGSEA. Germline trimming cut 7 bases from V and 5 bases from J; bases unmatched to any gene: 15. The CDR3 coding sequence is TGCAGCGCTGGGGCTGCAGGGGGCTGGGGGACTGAAGCTTTCTTT. This encodes CSAGAAGGWGTEAFF.